A single T cell receptor (beta chain) is shown here with its context. This clone was counted ten times or more. The target of this receptor is not known. Base qualities were left out, and no much larger clone turns up one base away. The data originate from a study of metastatic and nonmetastatic thyroid tumors (dated by TCRdb to the early 2020s). Concerning the study at large: Repertoires were compared across peripheral blood and tumor or nodule tissue samples from malignant and benign thyroid patients.

The CDR3 runs 15 amino acids, cysteine and phenylalanine included. The kept DNA is CDR3 alone, 45 bases in frame from the first base. V has 3 bases trimmed and J has 7 bases trimmed; junction bases matching no gene number 7. As encoded in the germline V gene (reference sequence), CDR1 is SEHNR while CDR2 is FQNEAQ. Points the paper makes about the study in general: In both blood and tumor samples, TCR beta diversity was reported to be significantly higher in malignant tumors than in benign nodules.

Preparation of the library involved PCR. The sequencer was an Illumina HiSeq 4000. High-throughput sequencing was used to profile the CDR3 region of the TCR beta-chain in every patient. Regarding the original processing steps: The researchers built a classifier to tell apart papillary thyroid cancer patients with distant metastasis, based on CDR3 differences among clinicopathological groups. Repertoire diversity was assessed with the Shannon index, and tumor-blood repertoire similarity with the Morisita-Horn index. TCRdb redid the processing of the public reads, applying fastp at Q25 and MiXCR, and retained in-frame beta chains. None of the V and J calls come from the authors' own analysis; TCRdb made them. The sample has approximately 31,000 clones on record, 15% to 20% of them singletons. Clones ranked in the top ten supply roughly 10% of the sample. None of the patients had been given any treatment before thyroid surgery. Using T-cell receptor beta sequencing, the study looked back at clinical samples from patients collected from about 2011 to 2019.

In this chain, TRBV7-9 is recombined with TRBJ2-1; TRBD1 matches 9 bases in the middle. This TCR was recovered from a female donor with papillary thyroid cancer or a benign thyroid nodule (not recorded which). Some clones in this sample may be carry-over from other donors' samples. Specimen: blood. Here is the DNA: TGTGCCAGCAGCTTGTACAGGGGGCGCAGAAATGAGCAGTTCTTC. This codes for CASSLYRGRRNEQFF.